These 27 T cell receptor beta chains were sequenced from one sample in a study of T cells in localized non-small cell lung cancer. Data came from immunoSEQ multiplex PCR; TCRdb stores just in-frame clones and leaves some out. The repertoire includes some 4,000 clones, around a quarter of them detected once, and 7.5% to 9.5% sits in the top ten. This specimen consisted of lung tumor tissue, obtained before any cancer treatment. These receptors were collected from a woman aged 35-75 years with stage I lung adenocarcinoma.

This clone was picked up a small number of times. The V gene is TRBV29-1, the J gene TRBJ1-1, with 12 bases aligning to TRBD1. J gave up 0 bases and V 5 bases, and 10 bases lay outside the gene matches. The CDR3 sequence is 17 residues long. The germline V gene encodes CDR1 SQVTM and CDR2 ANQGSEA. Here the CDR3 reads CSVRTGQGAQLNTEAFF. The CDR3 bases are TGCAGCGTTCGCACGGGACAGGGGGCACAGCTGAACACTGAAGCTTTCTTT.

By frequency in the sample, this clone is large. The CDR3 here is CASSYSIRGRSYNEQFF. CDR3 bases: TGTGCCAGCAGTTACTCGATCCGGGGTAGGAGTTACAATGAGCAGTTCTTC. The chain recombines TRBV6-8 with TRBJ2-1; possible D gene TRBD2, 5 bases. This CDR3 spans 17 amino acids. Trimming took off 0 bases at V and 4 bases at J, with 16 bases between the two ends. Germline loops: CDR1 MNHGY, CDR2 SAAAGT.

The chain links TRBV25-1 to TRBJ2-3, with D perhaps TRBD1 or TRBD2 (5 bases each). The germline V gene encodes CDR1 MGHDK and CDR2 SYGVNS. CDR3 length: 14 residues. V was trimmed by 3 bases and J by 4 bases, leaving 11 bases between them. CDR3 nucleotide sequence: TGTGCCAGCAGTGACTCGCTGGGGGCAGATACGCAGTATTTT. It encodes CASSDSLGADTQYF.

This clone was counted once. This chain uses TRBV19 with TRBJ1-5; TRBD1 might be the D (6 bases). Per germline, CDR1 LNHDA and CDR2 SQIVND (reference sequence). The CDR3 spans 12 residues. Trimming left V 6 bases short and J 9 bases short, with 12 bases between. CDR3 sequence reads: CASRQGPLPQHF. CDR3 DNA: TGTGCCAGTAGACAGGGCCCACTGCCCCAGCATTTT.

The chain combines TRBV11-3 with TRBJ1-4; possible D gene TRBD1, 5 bases. CDR3 size: 17 residues. V was shortened by 5 bases and J by 0 bases, with 16 bases between the two germline ends. Germline values: CDR1 SGHNT, CDR2 YENEEA. CDR3 DNA: TGTGCCAGCAGCCCGGGGACGGATACAGCAACTAATGAAAAACTGTTTTTT. Translating it yields CASSPGTDTATNEKLFF.

J is TRBJ2-3 and V is TRBV19; D gene ambiguous. V lost 2 bases and J 1 base, leaving 13 bases between the germline ends. The CDR3 consists of 16 residues. The germline V gene has CDR1 LNHDA and CDR2 SQIVND (reference sequence). The CDR3 sequence: CASSISAFAGTDTQYF. DNA for the CDR3: TGTGCCAGTAGTATATCCGCCTTCGCCGGCACAGATACGCAGTATTTT.

V and J are TRBV19 and TRBJ1-1; unclear D gene. The CDR3 is 11 residues long. CDR1 is LNHDA, CDR2 SQIVND, per germline (reference sequence). V shed 7 bases and J shed 1 base, with 4 bases lying between them. The CDR3 DNA reads as TGTGCCAGTAAGAGGAACACTGAAGCTTTCTTT. It translates to CASKRNTEAFF.

This clone is labeled as medium-sized. The chain combines TRBV6-8 with TRBJ1-2; D is unresolved. Between the trimmed V and J ends, which lost 4 bases and 6 bases, there was a span of 21 bases. CDR1 MNHGY and CDR2 SAAAGT come from the germline V gene. The CDR3 length is 16 residues. The CDR3 sequence: CASSSPGRVRENGYTF. The CDR3 DNA follows: TGTGCCAGCAGTTCACCGGGAAGAGTTAGGGAAAATGGCTACACCTTC.

The chain carries TRBV11-3 and TRBJ2-1, with D possibly called TRBD1 or TRBD2 (6 bases each). The germline V gene encodes CDR1 SGHNT and CDR2 YENEEA. V was cut by 3 bases and J by 1 base, with 13 bases left in between. CDR3 length equals 16 residues. The CDR3 nucleotides read TGTGCCAGCAGCTTTCGAGGGGGGCAGTCCTACAATGAGCAGTTCTTC. Translating gives CASSFRGGQSYNEQFF.

The chain combines TRBV30 with TRBJ2-6; no reliable D call. Germline lookup yields CDR1 GTSNPN and CDR2 SVGIG (reference sequence). Trimming took 2 bases from V and 4 from J, leaving 9 bases between them. The CDR3 totals 14 residues. Written as DNA, the CDR3 is TGTGCCTGGAGTAGGGCGTACGGGGCCAACGTCCTGACTTTC. The encoded protein is CAWSRAYGANVLTF.

The genes are TRBV11-3 and TRBJ1-6; D might be TRBD1 (5 bases). The V gene lost 1 base and the J gene lost 3 bases, with 10 bases spanning the gap. The CDR3 totals 16 residues. The germline V gene encodes CDR1 SGHNT and CDR2 YENEEA. The CDR3 protein is CASSLGRQNYNSPLHF. CDR3 bases: TGTGCCAGCAGCTTAGGCCGACAGAACTATAATTCACCCCTCCACTTT.

This clone was counted a single time. The gene calls are TRBV10-2 and TRBJ2-3; possible D gene TRBD2, 7 bases. CDR3 length: 14 amino acids. Germline CDR1 WSHSY, CDR2 SAAADI. Trimming cost V 5 bases and J 2 bases, with 11 bases left between them. Here the CDR3 reads CASSSGGPTDTQYF. The DNA of the CDR3 is TGCGCCAGCAGTTCCGGGGGGCCCACAGATACGCAGTATTTT.

This clone is medium-sized by share. CDR3 in amino acids: CASSSFRTSGRDTQYF. In DNA, the CDR3 is TGTGCCAGCAGCTCCTTCAGGACTAGCGGGCGAGATACGCAGTATTTT. V gene TRBV11-3 combines with J gene TRBJ2-3; TRBD2 aligns across 11 bases. CDR1 and CDR2 (germline): SGHNT, YENEEA. The J segment lost 5 bases and the V segment lost 4 bases, leaving 8 bases of the junction unmatched. The CDR3 runs 16 residues.

DNA of the CDR3: TGTGCCTGGGATCCCCCGGGGGAAGGCTACACCTTC. Translating it yields CAWDPPGEGYTF. The chain links TRBV30 to TRBJ1-2, with D possibly being TRBD1 (5 bases). This CDR3 spans 12 amino acids. Germline V gives CDR1 GTSNPN, CDR2 SVGIG (reference sequence). V was trimmed by 5 bases and J by 8 bases, leaving 15 bases between them.

This clone counts as large. The J gene is TRBJ2-5, the V gene TRBV11-3; 8 nucleotides align to TRBD1. V trimming: 5 bases; J trimming: 4 bases; junction bases outside the gene matches: 9. The germline V gene encodes CDR1 SGHNT and CDR2 YENEEA. This CDR3 is 15 amino acids long. CDR3 nucleotide sequence: TGTGCCAGCAGCCACAACAGGGGGGCTTCAGAGACCCAGTACTTC. This codes for CASSHNRGASETQYF. The full variable domain, completed using reference TRBV11-3 and TRBJ2-5, is EAGVVQSPRYKIIEKKQPVAFWCNPISGHNTLYWYLQNLGQGPELLIRYENEEAVDDSQLPKDRFSAERLKGVDSTLKIQPAELGDSAVYLCASSHNRGASETQYFGPGTRLLVL.

The chain links TRBV16 to TRBJ1-6; D is unclear. The V and J ends lost 4 bases and 10 bases respectively, with 14 bases between them. CDR1 KGHSY and CDR2 FQNENV come from the germline V gene. This CDR3 has 14 amino acids. The CDR3 DNA is TGTGCCAGCAGCCTTCGAACTGGCACCTCACCCCTCCACTTT. It codes for CASSLRTGTSPLHF.

In this sample, this clone is medium-sized. The V and J genes are TRBV11-3 and TRBJ1-3; D may be TRBD1 (5 bases). The CDR3 has 14 amino acids. The V gene's germline CDR1 is SGHNT and CDR2 YENEEA. V dropped 5 bases and J dropped 3 bases, with 11 bases sitting between them. The CDR3 DNA reads TGTGCCAGCAGCCCACTGACAGTTGGAAACACCATATATTTT. It yields the protein CASSPLTVGNTIYF.

This clone was observed a handful of times. V and J are TRBV11-3 and TRBJ2-4; TRBD1 matches 8 bases. The CDR3 totals 15 residues. V was pared by 5 bases and J by 3 bases, with 6 bases of the junction left unmatched. In germline, CDR1 is SGHNT, CDR2 YENEEA. The CDR3 loop reads CASSRTGYDKNIQYF. The CDR3 DNA follows: TGTGCCAGCAGCCGGACAGGGTATGACAAAAACATTCAGTACTTC.

The gene calls are TRBV5-1 and TRBJ1-1; a weak D match, TRBD1 (5 bases). Trimming stripped 3 bases from V and 0 bases from J, with 15 bases between. This CDR3 has 16 amino acids. Germline V lookup: CDR1 SGHRS, CDR2 YFSETQ. The CDR3 region has the DNA TGCGCCAGCAGCTGGATTACCGGGACGGTGAACACTGAAGCTTTCTTT. It codes for CASSWITGTVNTEAFF.

The V gene is TRBV19, the J gene TRBJ1-1; D is undetermined. The CDR3 has 14 residues. V dropped 6 bases and J dropped 2 bases, with 13 bases sitting between them. Germline values: CDR1 LNHDA, CDR2 SQIVND (reference sequence). In nucleotides, the CDR3 is TGTGCCAGTAGGGCTACAGCTAAAAACACTGAAGCTTTCTTT. Its protein is CASRATAKNTEAFF.

The chain carries TRBV18 and TRBJ1-2; tentative D call: TRBD1 (6 bases). The germline CDR1 and CDR2 sequences are KGHSH and LQKENI. The germline V and J ends were trimmed by 3 bases and 1 base, with 15 bases remaining between them. The CDR3 has 16 amino acids. CDR3 amino acids: CASSPVPGAGNYGYTF. CDR3 DNA sequence: TGTGCCAGCTCACCCGTCCCGGGGGCGGGTAACTATGGCTACACCTTC.

This clone rates as medium-sized (0.01 to 0.1%). This chain connects TRBV11-3 to TRBJ2-5; 13 bases line up with TRBD2. The CDR3 is made up of 18 amino acids. V trimming: 2 bases; J trimming: 1 base; junction bases outside the gene matches: 7. The germline V gene encodes CDR1 SGHNT and CDR2 YENEEA. The CDR3 region has the DNA TGTGCCAGCAGCTTAAGGGGACTAGCGGGGAGCAGCCAAGAGACCCAGTACTTC. As protein: CASSLRGLAGSSQETQYF.

This clone was picked up a small number of times. This chain connects TRBV28 to TRBJ2-2; 9 bases are shared with TRBD1. The CDR3 consists of 16 residues. Unmatched junction bases numbered 6, after V lost 2 bases and J lost 5 bases. Germline loops: CDR1 MDHEN, CDR2 SYDVKM. For the CDR3, the DNA is TGTGCCAGCAGTTTAATACAGGGGGCCAATACCGGGGAGCTGTTTTTT. The encoded protein is CASSLIQGANTGELFF.

This clone was detected only a few times. The V call is TRBV9, the J call TRBJ1-4; tentatively, D is TRBD1 (6 bases). V gave up 10 bases and J gave up 5 bases, with 15 bases separating them. There are 13 residues in the CDR3. Germline-derived CDR1 and CDR2 are SGDLS and YYNGEE. This CDR3 reads CALGGDKNEKLFF. The CDR3 bases are TGTGCCCTTGGGGGCGACAAAAATGAAAAACTGTTTTTT.

This clone was found a few times. The chain recombines TRBV28 with TRBJ1-2, with D unresolved. The germline V gene encodes CDR1 MDHEN and CDR2 SYDVKM. Deletions cut 3 bases from V and 2 bases from J, with 10 bases between. The CDR3 sequence is 14 residues long. Here the CDR3 DNA reads TGTGCCAGCAGTTTCCTGACTGGGAACTATGGCTACACCTTC. Translating it yields CASSFLTGNYGYTF.

The chain has TRBV6-8 and TRBJ1-1, with a weak D call TRBD1 (6 bases). Germline values: CDR1 MNHGY, CDR2 SAAAGT. V was pared by 5 bases and J by 6 bases, with 13 bases between. The CDR3 is 13 residues long. In DNA form, the CDR3 reads TGTGCCAGCAGTGTTGGCAGGGGAGCTGAAGCTTTCTTT. Protein sequence: CASSVGRGAEAFF.

The genes are TRBV10-1 and TRBJ2-1; D call uncertain. Trimming cost V 4 bases and J 7 bases, with 5 bases left between them. CDR1 and CDR2 from the germline V gene are WNHNN and SYGVQD (reference sequence). The CDR3 sequence is 11 residues long. The CDR3 reads CASSGRNEQFF. In nucleotides, the CDR3 is TGCGCCAGCAGTGGAAGGAATGAGCAGTTCTTC.